Below are 6 T cell receptor beta chains sequenced from a single sample in a study of T cells after yellow fever vaccination. Each CDR3 protein gets one entry after TCRdb re-called the 5' RACE reads with MiXCR. The data contain fewer than 350,000 distinct CDR3 sequences, 8.7% of them singletons. Sequenced here: PBMCs, sampled on the day of the first yellow fever vaccination. All receptors derive from a man aged 18-30 years who received the YFV17D yellow fever vaccine.

This clonotype has a handful of counts. The chain employs TRBV7-2 and TRBJ2-1, with a possible D match to TRBD2 (6 bases). V was clipped by 5 bases and J by 7 bases, with 18 bases between them. This CDR3 region has 15 residues. CDR1 and CDR2 from the germline V gene are SGHTA and FQGNSA. This CDR3 is CASSTGTGRANEQFF. In DNA, the CDR3 is TGTGCCAGCAGCACCGGGACTGGGCGGGCGAATGAGCAGTTCTTC.

The chain employs TRBV7-9 and TRBJ1-1; no clear D. This CDR3 is 10 amino acids long. Germline V gene sequence: CDR1 SEHNR, CDR2 FQNEAQ (reference sequence). V was shortened by 6 bases and J by 8 bases, with 7 bases between the two germline ends. CDR3 residues: CASSSFEAFF. CDR3 DNA sequence: TGTGCCAGCAGTTCATTCGAAGCTTTCTTT.

This clonotype was recorded a few times. J is TRBJ2-3 and V is TRBV30, with 8 bases lining up with TRBD1. V lost 1 base and J lost 7; bases outside the gene matches: 7. The length of the CDR3 is 14 residues. CDR1 and CDR2 (germline): GTSNPN, SVGIG (reference sequence). The CDR3 bases are TGTGCCTGGAGTGCGGCAGGGGGCCGGCATACGCAGTATTTT. Its protein is CAWSAAGGRHTQYF.

In its sample, this clonotype was seen a few times. This rearrangement joins TRBV11-2 to TRBJ1-5; a possible D gene is TRBD1 (6 bases). V lost 5 bases to trimming and J lost 7 bases, with 15 bases between them. This CDR3 has 14 amino acids. CDR1 SGHAT and CDR2 FQNNGV come from the germline V gene. Here the CDR3 reads CASSTTDRTQPQHF. DNA for the CDR3: TGTGCCAGCAGCACTACGGACAGAACGCAGCCCCAGCATTTT.

At least ten counts were recorded for this clonotype. This chain joins TRBV29-1 and TRBJ1-2; TRBD1 aligns across 8 bases. V was pared by 0 bases and J by 4 bases, with 7 bases of the junction left unmatched. Germline V gives CDR1 SQVTM, CDR2 ANQGSEA. The CDR3 contains 15 residues. In DNA, the CDR3 is TGCAGCGTTGAAGATCTGACAGGGGAGAGCTATGGCTACACCTTC. Protein product: CSVEDLTGESYGYTF.

This clonotype turned up a few times. The gene calls are TRBV7-2 and TRBJ1-6, with 9 bases matching TRBD1. V lost 5 bases, J lost 6 bases, and 5 bases stayed unmatched. The CDR3 sequence is 15 residues long. CDR1 is SGHTA and CDR2 is FQGNSA in the germline V gene. The CDR3 bases are TGTGCCAGCAGCGAACAGGGGGCTGGTAATTCACCCCTCCACTTT. As protein: CASSEQGAGNSPLHF. Full variable domain (rest looked up from reference TRBV7-2 and TRBJ1-6): GAGVSQSPSNKVTEKGKDVELRCDPISGHTALYWYRQSLGQGLEFLIYFQGNSAPDKSGLPSDRFSAERTGGSVSTLTIQRTQQEDSAVYLCASSEQGAGNSPLHFGNGTRLTVT.